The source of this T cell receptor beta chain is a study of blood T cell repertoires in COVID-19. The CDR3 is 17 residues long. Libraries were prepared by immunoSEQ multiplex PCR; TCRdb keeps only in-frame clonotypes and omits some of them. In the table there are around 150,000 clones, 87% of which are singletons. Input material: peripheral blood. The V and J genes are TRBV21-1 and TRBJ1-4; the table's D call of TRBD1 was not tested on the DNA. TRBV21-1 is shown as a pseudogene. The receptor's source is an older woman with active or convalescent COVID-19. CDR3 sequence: CASTLETDRAANEKLFF. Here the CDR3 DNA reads TGTGCCAGCACCCTCGAGACTGACAGGGCAGCTAATGAAAAACTGTTTTTT.